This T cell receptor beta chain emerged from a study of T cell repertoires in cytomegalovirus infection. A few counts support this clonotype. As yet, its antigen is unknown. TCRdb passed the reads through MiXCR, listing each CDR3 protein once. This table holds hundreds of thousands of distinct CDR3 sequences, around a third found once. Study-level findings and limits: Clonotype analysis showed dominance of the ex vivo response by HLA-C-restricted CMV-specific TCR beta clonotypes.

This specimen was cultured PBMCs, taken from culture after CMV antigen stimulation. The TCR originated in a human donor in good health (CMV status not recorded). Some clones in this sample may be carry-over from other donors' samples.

CDR3 loop: CASSAYGGAVETQYF. CDR3 coding DNA: TGTGCCAGCAGCGCTTACGGGGGGGCGGTTGAGACCCAGTACTTC. The gene calls are TRBV11-2 and TRBJ2-5, with 8 nucleotides matching TRBD2. Germline loops: CDR1 SGHAT, CDR2 FQNNGV. The CDR3 has 15 residues. V lost 5 bases and J lost 5; bases outside the gene matches: 10.